This T cell receptor (beta chain) was recorded in a study of CXCR3-negative and CXCR3-positive naive CD8 T cells. Study-level findings and limits: Surface CD5 looked about the same in the naive subsets, so the authors worked out TCR strength from TRB CDR3 properties. Similarly elevated diversity marked both naive subsets, with memory CD8+ cells showing far lower diversity. The TRB CDR3s that CXCR3-positive naive cells carried were more hydrophobic than those of CXCR3-negative naive cells.

CD45RO-CCR7+CD27+CD95- was the phenotype of naive CD8+ T cells. As concerns this clonotype: What it binds is unknown.

UMI-labeled 5' RACE yielded the TRB cDNA libraries. From its re-call of the 5' RACE reads, TCRdb lists each CDR3 protein once, without DNA. Its table lists approximately 66,000 distinct CDR3 sequences. CDR3 length: 15 amino acids. Germline CDR1 SEHNR, CDR2 FQNEAQ (reference sequence). The sample taken for sequencing was naive CXCR3- CD8+ T cells from blood. Subset denoted: CD45RO-CCR7+CD27+CD95- naive CD8+ T cells lacking CXCR3 (TNR3-). The chain is built from TRBV7-9 and TRBJ2-7; without DNA, the TCRdb call of TRBD1 cannot be checked. This sequence was found in a human donor in good health. Some clones in this sample may be carry-over from other donors' samples. This chain's CDR3 is CASSSGTGNTHEQYF.